This T cell receptor (beta chain) was sequenced for a study of cytomegalovirus exposure and HLA in healthy donors. The overall study: Early released data comprised some 91 million unique TCRs from HLA-typed donors. Findings of the study overall: In a later analysis, specific HLA alleles were associated with 15,000 to 20,000 TCR beta sequences at a 0.05 false discovery rate.

This CDR3 is built from 13 residues. In germline, CDR1 is MGHDK, CDR2 SYGVNS. The V segment lost 6 bases and the J segment 8 bases; nucleotides outside the gene matches: 7. In the PCR, 60 Vbeta and 13 Jbeta primers were used. TCRdb's table, derived via immunoSEQ multiplex PCR, lists solely in-frame clones and lacks some. The profile shows around 140,000 clones, roughly three quarters of them singletons. In nominal health when sampled, donors likely had unrecorded immune exposures nonetheless. This clone was counted only a few times. The antigen is not known. This clonotype originated in a young woman in good health and CMV-seronegative. The V call is TRBV25-1, the J call TRBJ1-1; 9 bases are a match to TRBD1. Sequencing used PBMCs. CDR3 in amino acids: CASSVGQGKEAFF. CDR3 nucleotides: TGTGCCAGCAGCGTGGGACAGGGCAAGGAAGCTTTCTTT.